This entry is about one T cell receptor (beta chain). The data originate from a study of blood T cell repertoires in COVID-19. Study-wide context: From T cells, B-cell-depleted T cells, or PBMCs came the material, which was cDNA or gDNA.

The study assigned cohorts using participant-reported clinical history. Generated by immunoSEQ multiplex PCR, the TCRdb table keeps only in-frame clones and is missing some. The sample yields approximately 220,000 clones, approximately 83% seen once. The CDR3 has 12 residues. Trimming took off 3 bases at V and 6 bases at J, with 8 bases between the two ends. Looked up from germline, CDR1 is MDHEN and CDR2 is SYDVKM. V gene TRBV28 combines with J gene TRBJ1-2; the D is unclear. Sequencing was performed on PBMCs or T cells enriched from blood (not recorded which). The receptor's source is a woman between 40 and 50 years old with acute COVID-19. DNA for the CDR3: TGTGCCAGCAGTTTTAACAGCCATGGCTACACCTTC. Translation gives CASSFNSHGYTF.